This T cell receptor (beta chain) was retrieved from a study of early T cells in non-severe SARS-CoV-2 infection. Study information: Alpha and beta chains were unpaired, from unsorted whole-blood bulk RNA.

Unique molecular identifiers were added to individual cDNA molecules. MiXCR, run by TCRdb on the 5' RACE reads, gives a single entry per CDR3 protein. The sample carries 20,000 to 25,000 distinct CDR3 sequences, about 4% recorded once. Germline CDR1 and CDR2: SEHNR and FQNEAQ (reference sequence). This CDR3 spans 13 amino acids. V shed 8 bases and J shed 5 bases, with 15 bases lying between them. Whole-study results and caveats: Anti-spike CD8 responses were favored by VDJdb matching, which missed private and CD4 specificities.

This clonotype is classed as medium-sized. Its cognate antigen is unknown. The rearrangement joins TRBV7-9 to TRBJ1-2, with a weak D call TRBD1 (6 bases). The receptor comes from an adult who was a healthcare worker with PCR-confirmed SARS-CoV-2 infection or an uninfected control (not recorded which). The sample consisted of whole blood. The CDR3 nucleotides are TGTGCCAGCTCCGAGGGGGTGGGGTATGGCTACACCTTC. This sequence encodes CASSEGVGYGYTF.